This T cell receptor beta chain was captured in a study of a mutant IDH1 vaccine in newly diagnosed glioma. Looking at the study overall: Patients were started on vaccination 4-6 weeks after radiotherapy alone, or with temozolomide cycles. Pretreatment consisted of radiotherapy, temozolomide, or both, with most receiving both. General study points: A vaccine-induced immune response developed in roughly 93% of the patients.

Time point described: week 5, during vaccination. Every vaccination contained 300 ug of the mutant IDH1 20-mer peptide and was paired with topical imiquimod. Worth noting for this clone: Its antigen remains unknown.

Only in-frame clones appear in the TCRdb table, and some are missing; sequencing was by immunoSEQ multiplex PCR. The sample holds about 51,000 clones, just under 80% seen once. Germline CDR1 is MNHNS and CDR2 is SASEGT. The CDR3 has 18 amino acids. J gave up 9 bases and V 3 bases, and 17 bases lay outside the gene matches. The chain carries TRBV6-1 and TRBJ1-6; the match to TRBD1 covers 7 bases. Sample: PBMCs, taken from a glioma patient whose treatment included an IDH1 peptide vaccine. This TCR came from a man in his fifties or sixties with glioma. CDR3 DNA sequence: TGTGCCAGCAGTGACCAATTCGCCTCCGGGACAGCTGGTTCACCCCTCCACTTT. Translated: CASSDQFASGTAGSPLHF.